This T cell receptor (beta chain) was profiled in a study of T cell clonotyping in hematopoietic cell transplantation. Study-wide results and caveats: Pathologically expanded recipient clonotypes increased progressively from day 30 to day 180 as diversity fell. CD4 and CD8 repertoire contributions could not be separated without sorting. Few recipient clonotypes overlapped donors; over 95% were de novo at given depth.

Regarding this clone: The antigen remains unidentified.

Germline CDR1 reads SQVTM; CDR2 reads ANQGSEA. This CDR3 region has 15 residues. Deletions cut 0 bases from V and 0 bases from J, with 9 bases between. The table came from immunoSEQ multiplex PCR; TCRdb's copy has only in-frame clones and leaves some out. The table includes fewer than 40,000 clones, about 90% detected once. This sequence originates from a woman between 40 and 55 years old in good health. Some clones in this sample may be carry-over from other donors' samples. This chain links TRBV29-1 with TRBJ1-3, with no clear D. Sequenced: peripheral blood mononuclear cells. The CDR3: CSVEDGRDSGNTIYF. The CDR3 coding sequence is TGCAGCGTTGAAGATGGCAGAGACTCTGGAAACACCATATATTTT.